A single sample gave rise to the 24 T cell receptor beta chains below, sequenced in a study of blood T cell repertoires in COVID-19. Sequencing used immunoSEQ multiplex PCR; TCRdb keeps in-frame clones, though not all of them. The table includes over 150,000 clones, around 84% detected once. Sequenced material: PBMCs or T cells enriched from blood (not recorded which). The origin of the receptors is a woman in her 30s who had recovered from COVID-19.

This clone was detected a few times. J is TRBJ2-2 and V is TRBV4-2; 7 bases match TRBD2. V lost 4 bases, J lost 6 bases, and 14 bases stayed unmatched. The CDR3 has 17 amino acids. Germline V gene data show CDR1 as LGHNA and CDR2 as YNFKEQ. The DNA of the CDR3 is TGTGCCAGCAGCCTTCAGCCCCGGACTAGAGGACCCGGGGAGCTGTTTTTT. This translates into CASSLQPRTRGPGELFF.

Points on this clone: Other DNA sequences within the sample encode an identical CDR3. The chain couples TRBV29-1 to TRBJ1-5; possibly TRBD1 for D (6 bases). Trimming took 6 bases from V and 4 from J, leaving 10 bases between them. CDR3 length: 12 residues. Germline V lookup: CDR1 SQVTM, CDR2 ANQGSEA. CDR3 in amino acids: CSVGGQNQPQHF. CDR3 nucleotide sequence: TGCAGCGTCGGAGGACAGAATCAGCCCCAGCATTTT.

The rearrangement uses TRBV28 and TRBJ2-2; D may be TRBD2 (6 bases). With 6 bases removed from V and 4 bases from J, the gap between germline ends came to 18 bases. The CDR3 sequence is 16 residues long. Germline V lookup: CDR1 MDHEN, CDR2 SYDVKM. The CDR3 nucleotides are TGTGCCAGCAGGCCTCCCGGGGGATCGATCACCGGGGAGCTGTTTTTT. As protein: CASRPPGGSITGELFF.

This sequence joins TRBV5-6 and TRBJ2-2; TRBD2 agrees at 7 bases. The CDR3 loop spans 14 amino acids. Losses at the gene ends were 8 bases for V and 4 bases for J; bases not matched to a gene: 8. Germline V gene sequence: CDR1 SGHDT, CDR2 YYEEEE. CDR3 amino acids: CASRGGGSTGELFF. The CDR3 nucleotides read TGTGCCAGTCGCGGCGGGGGAAGCACCGGGGAGCTGTTTTTT. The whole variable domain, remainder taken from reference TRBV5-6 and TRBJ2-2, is DAGVTQSPTHLIKTRGQQVTLRCSPKSGHDTVSWYQQALGQGPQFIFQYYEEEERQRGNFPDRFSGHQFPNYSSELNVNALLLGDSALYLCASRGGGSTGELFFGEGSRLTVL.

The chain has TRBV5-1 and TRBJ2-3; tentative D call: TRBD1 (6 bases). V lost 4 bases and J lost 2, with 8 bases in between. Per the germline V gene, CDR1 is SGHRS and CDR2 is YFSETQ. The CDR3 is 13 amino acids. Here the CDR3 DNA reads TGCGCCAGCAGCCGGGACACCACAGATACGCAGTATTTT. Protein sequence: CASSRDTTDTQYF.

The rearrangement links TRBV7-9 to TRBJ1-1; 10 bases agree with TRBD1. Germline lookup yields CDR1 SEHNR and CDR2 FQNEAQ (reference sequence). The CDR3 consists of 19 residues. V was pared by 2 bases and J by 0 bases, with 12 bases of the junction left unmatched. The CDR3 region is CASSLKGWGQGIMNTEAFF. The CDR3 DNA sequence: TGTGCCAGCAGCTTAAAAGGATGGGGACAGGGGATCATGAACACTGAAGCTTTCTTT. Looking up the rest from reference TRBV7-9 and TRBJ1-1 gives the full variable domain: DTGVSQNPRHKITKRGQNVTFRCDPISEHNRLYWYRQTLGQGPEFLTYFQNEAQLEKSRLLSDRFSAERPKGSFSTLEIQRTEQGDSAMYLCASSLKGWGQGIMNTEAFFGQGTRLTVV.

The CDR3 DNA reads as TGTGCCACCGGGACTAGCGGGAGTAATACGCAGTATTTT. This translates into CATGTSGSNTQYF. V gene TRBV15 combines with J gene TRBJ2-3, with TRBD2 matching over 14 bases. The CDR3 consists of 13 residues. J gave up 7 bases and V 8 bases, and 2 bases lay outside the gene matches. Germline V gene lookup returns CDR1 LNHNV and CDR2 YYDKDF (reference sequence).

CDR3 DNA: TGTGCCAGCAGCTTAGGCTTTGGTCGGACTAAGATTCCCCTCCACTTT. Amino acid sequence: CASSLGFGRTKIPLHF. The rearrangement links TRBV7-9 to TRBJ1-6, with no clear D. CDR1 is SEHNR, CDR2 FQNEAQ, per germline (reference sequence). V was clipped by 1 base and J by 13 bases, with 20 bases between them. This CDR3 comprises 16 residues.

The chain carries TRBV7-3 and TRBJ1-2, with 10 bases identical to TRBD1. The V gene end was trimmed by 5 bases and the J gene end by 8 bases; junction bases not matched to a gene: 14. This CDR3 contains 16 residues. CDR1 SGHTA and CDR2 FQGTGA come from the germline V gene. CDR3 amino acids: CASSRSGTGDPRGYTF. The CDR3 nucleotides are TGTGCCAGCAGCCGATCTGGGACAGGGGACCCTAGGGGCTACACCTTC.

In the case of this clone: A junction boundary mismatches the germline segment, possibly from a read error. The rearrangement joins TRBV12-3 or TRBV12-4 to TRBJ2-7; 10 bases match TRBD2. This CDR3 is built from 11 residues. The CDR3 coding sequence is TGTGCCAGCAGTTTAAAACTAGCGGGACACTTC. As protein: CASSLKLAGHF.

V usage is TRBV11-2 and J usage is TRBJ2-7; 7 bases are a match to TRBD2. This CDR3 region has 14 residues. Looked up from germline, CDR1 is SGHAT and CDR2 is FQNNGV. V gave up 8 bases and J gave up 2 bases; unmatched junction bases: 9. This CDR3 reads CASQSGALAYEQYF. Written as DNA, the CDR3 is TGTGCCAGCCAGAGCGGGGCTCTTGCCTACGAGCAGTACTTC.

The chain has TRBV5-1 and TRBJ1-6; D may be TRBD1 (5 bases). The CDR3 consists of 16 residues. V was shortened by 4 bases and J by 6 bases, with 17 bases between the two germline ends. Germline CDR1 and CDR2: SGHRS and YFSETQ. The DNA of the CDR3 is TGCGCCAGCAGCACCCGGGGGGGGATCGGTAATTCACCCCTCCACTTT. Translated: CASSTRGGIGNSPLHF.

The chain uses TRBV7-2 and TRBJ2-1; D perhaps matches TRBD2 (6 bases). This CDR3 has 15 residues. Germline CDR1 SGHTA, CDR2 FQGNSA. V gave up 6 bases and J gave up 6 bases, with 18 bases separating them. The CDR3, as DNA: TGTGCCAGCAGGCAACGGGAGAGCCCTCTCAATGAGCAGTTCTTC. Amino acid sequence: CASRQRESPLNEQFF.

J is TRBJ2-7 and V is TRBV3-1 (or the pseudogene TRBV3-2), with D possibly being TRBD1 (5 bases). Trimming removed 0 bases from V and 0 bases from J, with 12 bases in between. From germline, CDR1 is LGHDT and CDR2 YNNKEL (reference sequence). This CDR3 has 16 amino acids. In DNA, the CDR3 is TGTGCCAGCAGCCAAGATTACAGGCAGAACTCCTACGAGCAGTACTTC. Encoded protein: CASSQDYRQNSYEQYF.

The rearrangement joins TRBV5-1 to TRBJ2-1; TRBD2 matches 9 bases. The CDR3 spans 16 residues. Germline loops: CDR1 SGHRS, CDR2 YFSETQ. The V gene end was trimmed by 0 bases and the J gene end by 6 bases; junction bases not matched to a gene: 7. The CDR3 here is CASSLVGSGSFNEQFF. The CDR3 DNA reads TGCGCCAGCAGCTTGGTGGGTAGCGGGAGTTTCAATGAGCAGTTCTTC.

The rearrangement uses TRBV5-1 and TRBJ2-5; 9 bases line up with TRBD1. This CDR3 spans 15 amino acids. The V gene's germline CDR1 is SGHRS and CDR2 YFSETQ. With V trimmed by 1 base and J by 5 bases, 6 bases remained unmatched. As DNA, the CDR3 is TGCGCCAGCAGCTTGCCGACAGGGGGAGCGGAGACCCAGTACTTC. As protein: CASSLPTGGAETQYF.

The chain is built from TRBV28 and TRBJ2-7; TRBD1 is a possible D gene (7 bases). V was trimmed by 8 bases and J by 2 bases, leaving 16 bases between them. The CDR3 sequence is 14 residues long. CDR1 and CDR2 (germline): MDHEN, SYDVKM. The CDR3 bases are TGTGCCAGCGGGGGGACAGCCTTTCCCTACGAGCAGTACTTC. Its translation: CASGGTAFPYEQYF.

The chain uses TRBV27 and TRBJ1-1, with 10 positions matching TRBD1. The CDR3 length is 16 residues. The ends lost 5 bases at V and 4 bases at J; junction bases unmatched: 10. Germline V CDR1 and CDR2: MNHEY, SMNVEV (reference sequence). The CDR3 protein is CASSLGQGELGTEAFF. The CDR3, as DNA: TGTGCCAGCAGTCTCGGACAGGGGGAGTTAGGCACTGAAGCTTTCTTT.

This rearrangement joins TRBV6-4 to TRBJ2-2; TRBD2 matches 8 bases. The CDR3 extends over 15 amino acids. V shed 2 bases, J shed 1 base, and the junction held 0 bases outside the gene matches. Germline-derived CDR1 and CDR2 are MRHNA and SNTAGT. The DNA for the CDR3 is TGTGCCAGCAGTGACACTAGCGGGAACACCGGGGAGCTGTTTTTT. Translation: CASSDTSGNTGELFF.

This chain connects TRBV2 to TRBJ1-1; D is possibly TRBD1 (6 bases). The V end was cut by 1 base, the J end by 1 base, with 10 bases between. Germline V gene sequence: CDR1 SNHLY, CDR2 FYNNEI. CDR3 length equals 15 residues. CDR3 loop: CASSEVQGENTEAFF. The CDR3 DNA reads TGTGCCAGCAGTGAAGTACAGGGAGAGAACACTGAAGCTTTCTTT.

CDR3 nucleotides: TGTGCCAGCAGTACCTACAGGGGATCAGCGGATACGCAGTATTTT. It translates to CASSTYRGSADTQYF. This chain uses TRBV6-6 with TRBJ2-3; 7 nucleotides line up with TRBD1. Germline assignment: CDR1 MNHNY and CDR2 SVGAGI (reference sequence). Losses at the gene ends were 5 bases for V and 6 bases for J; bases not matched to a gene: 11. This CDR3 has 15 amino acids.

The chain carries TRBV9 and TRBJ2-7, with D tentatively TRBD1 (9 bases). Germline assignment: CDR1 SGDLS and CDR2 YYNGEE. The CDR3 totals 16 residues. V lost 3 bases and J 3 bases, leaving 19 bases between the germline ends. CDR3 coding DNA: TGTGCCAGCAGCGCGGGGGGGACAGGGCAACACTACGAGCAGTACTTC. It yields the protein CASSAGGTGQHYEQYF.

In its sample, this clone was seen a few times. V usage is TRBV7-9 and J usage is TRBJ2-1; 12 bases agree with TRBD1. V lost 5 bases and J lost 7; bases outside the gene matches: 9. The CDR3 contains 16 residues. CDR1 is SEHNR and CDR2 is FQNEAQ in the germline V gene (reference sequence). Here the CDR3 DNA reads TGTGCCAGCAGCCCTAGGTGGGACAGGGGGCGAAATGAGCAGTTCTTC. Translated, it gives CASSPRWDRGRNEQFF.

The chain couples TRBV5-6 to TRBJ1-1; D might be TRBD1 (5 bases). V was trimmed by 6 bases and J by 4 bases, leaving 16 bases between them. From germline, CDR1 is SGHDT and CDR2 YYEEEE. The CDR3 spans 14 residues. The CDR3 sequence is CASTRPQGFTEAFF. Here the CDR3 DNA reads TGTGCCAGCACCCGCCCCCAGGGTTTCACTGAAGCTTTCTTT.